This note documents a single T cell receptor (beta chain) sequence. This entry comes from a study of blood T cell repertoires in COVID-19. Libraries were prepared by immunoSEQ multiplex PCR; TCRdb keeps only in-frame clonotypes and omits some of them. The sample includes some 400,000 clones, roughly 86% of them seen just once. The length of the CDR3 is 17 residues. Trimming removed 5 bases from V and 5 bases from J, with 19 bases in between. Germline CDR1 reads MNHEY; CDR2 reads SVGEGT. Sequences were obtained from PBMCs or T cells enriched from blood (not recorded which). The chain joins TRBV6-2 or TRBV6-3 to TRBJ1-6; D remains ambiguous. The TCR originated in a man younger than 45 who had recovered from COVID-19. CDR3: CASSNPISSEDNSPLHF. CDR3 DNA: TGTGCCAGCAGTAACCCAATCTCCTCGGAGGATAATTCACCCCTCCACTTT.